This T cell receptor (beta chain) was sequenced in a study of T cells after yellow fever vaccination (dated by TCRdb to between 2019 and 2020). Background on the whole study: The SMART-Seq v4 Ultra Low Input RNA kit was used to prepare libraries from fractions with low cell numbers. To follow T-cell clones before and after primary and booster YFV17D yellow fever vaccination, bulk TCR alpha and beta repertoires were sequenced over time. The cohort comprised two healthy male donors, one aged 18 to 30 and one aged 30 to 40 years. Blood was collected at multiple timepoints before and after primary and secondary immunization, and bulk PBMC replicates and cell subsets were isolated. Broad study findings and their caveats: After the booster, most clones that had expanded after primary vaccination were detected again (nearly 98% of CD4 and about 88% of CD8), suggesting broad maintenance of memory. Computational filtering was required because FACS-sorted repertoires could contain abundant contaminating clonotypes from the bulk population. A small share of clonotypes was detected in both CD4 and CD8 compartments, with the overlap likely arising from convergent recombination. The study included only two donors, which limits how far the findings can be generalized. The secondary T-cell response was found to be weaker but faster than the primary response, with a peak reached on day 5 rather than on day 15.

The meaning of the sample's treatment or condition label: live attenuated yellow fever vaccine strain. PBMCs were isolated from peripheral blood using a standard Ficoll-Paque protocol. Dynabeads CD4 and CD8 positive selection kits were used to isolate the CD4 and CD8 T-cell fractions. TriZol was used to extract RNA from bulk PBMCs, from CD4 and CD8 fractions, and from dextramer-positive and dextramer-negative fractions. This clonotype was counted between two and nine times. This clone's antigen is unknown. Per-base quality was not reported, and no clone a single base away is much larger than it. The sequencer listed for this sample is Illumina NovaSeq 6000. TCR cDNA was synthesized by 5'RACE template switching, through which a universal primer site and unique molecular identifiers were introduced. cDNA synthesis was primed from both the TCR alpha and TCR beta constant segments. Library amplification used two PCR steps, and the second PCR step added sample barcodes and sequencing adapters. Sequencing of libraries was performed on Illumina HiSeq 2500 (2x100 bp) or NovaSeq (2x150 bp). The study's own analysis went as follows. Demultiplexing of reads and collapsing into UMI consensus sequences were performed with MIGEC, and V(D)J alignment was carried out with MiXCR. Vaccine-responding clonotypes were defined with edgeR using replicate PBMC samples, requiring FDR below 0.01 and a log2 fold change above 5 up to day 15. CD4 or CD8 identity was assigned to each bulk clonotype according to whether the clonotype was present at higher abundance in the sequenced CD4 repertoire or the sequenced CD8 repertoire. TCRdb reprocessing: public reads trimmed at Q25 with fastp, clones called with MiXCR, in-frame beta chains kept. CDR3 protein duplicates are merged, each entry listing the most common genes and DNA. What appears here as the V and J calls and clone size reflects TCRdb's work, not the paper's. Here the sample has about 130,000 distinct CDR3 sequences; 8% to 10% occur a single time. The ten largest account for about two fifths of the sample.

The material sequenced was CD8+ T cells sorted from PBMCs, taken on the day of the yellow fever booster vaccination. This sequence was found in a man aged 18 to 30 who received the YFV17D yellow fever vaccine.

The CDR3 loop reads CASSFLSGWPYGYTF. The bases read TGTGCCAGCAGTTTTCTGAGTGGATGGCCCTATGGCTACACCTTC. Recombination joined TRBV12-3 or TRBV12-4 with TRBJ1-2; no D segment can be confidently identified. Its CDR3 holds 15 amino acids, cysteine through phenylalanine. The only DNA kept is the CDR3, 45 bases in frame from the first base. The germline ends are 15 bases apart after V is trimmed by 3 bases and J by 4 bases.